This T cell receptor (beta chain) appears in the sequencing data of a study of shared clonotypes between healthy human individuals. In its sample, this clone was seen a few times. Antigen: not known. Here immunoSEQ multiplex PCR was the method, and the copy in TCRdb shows in-frame clones only, minus some. The sample shows over a million clones, around four fifths of them seen only once. Notes on the study in general: Sampling included only blood; tissue repertoires likely differ.

CDR3 length equals 17 residues. Losses at the gene ends were 3 bases for V and 2 bases for J; bases not matched to a gene: 6. The V gene's germline CDR1 is SNHLY and CDR2 FYNNEI. Sequenced sample: memory CD4+ T cells sorted from blood. Stated subset: CD45RA-negative fraction. This sequence was found in a man aged 18 to 29 in good health. The chain joins TRBV2 to TRBJ2-1; 11 positions match TRBD2. CDR3 nucleotides: TGTGCCAGCAGTGAGACCCCTAGCGGGGGGACCTACAATGAGCAGTTCTTC. Protein sequence: CASSETPSGGTYNEQFF.